The present T cell receptor beta chain was sequenced within a study of Graves' ophthalmopathy and Graves' hyperthyroidism. Clinical symptoms, serum thyroxine, TRAb, thyroid ultrasound and orbital computed tomography determined diagnosis. The germline V and J ends were trimmed by 5 bases and 2 bases, with 15 bases remaining between them. The CDR3 runs 15 residues. Germline CDR1 and CDR2: SGHTA and FQGNSA. This clonotype was detected a few times. RNA transcripts were the template, and TCR beta CDR3 regions were amplified from them. The first-round RT-PCR employed HTBI primers together with the Qiagen OneStep RT-PCR kit. A multiplex PCR was then performed as the second round. TCRdb independently ran MiXCR on the multiplex PCR reads; one entry per CDR3 protein. This table has some 160,000 distinct CDR3 sequences, under 45% appearing once.

This clonotype was sampled from a man aged 25-40 years with Graves' ophthalmopathy. The rearrangement uses TRBV7-2 and TRBJ1-1; the D gene is possibly TRBD1 (5 bases). Sequencing was performed on peripheral blood. The CDR3 region is CASSPPGTANTEAFF. DNA for the CDR3: TGTGCCAGCAGCCCACCCGGGACCGCTAACACTGAAGCTTTCTTT.